This T cell receptor (beta chain) was recovered during a study of T cells in Graves' hyperthyroidism and ophthalmopathy. Study information: Peripheral blood draws took place at initial diagnosis, ahead of any treatment. Notes on the study in general: Clonotypes that were expanded in thyroid above 0.001 mostly appeared in blood too.

Using RNA transcripts as the source, TCR beta CDR3 regions were amplified. HTBI primers were employed in a first-round RT-PCR of the TCR CDR3. TCRdb recomputed calls from the multiplex PCR reads with MiXCR, one row per CDR3 protein. Among around 800,000 distinct CDR3 sequences listed, approximately 40% were seen once. Notes on this clonotype: As yet, its antigen is unknown. This may be a read error, as it is one base from a much larger clone.

Germline CDR1 SGHRS, CDR2 YFSETQ. Trimming left V 3 bases short and J 6 bases short, with 12 bases between. CDR3 length: 13 residues. The receptor comes from a man aged 18 to 30 with Graves' hyperthyroidism. Material for sequencing was blood. The chain joins TRBV5-1 to TRBJ1-1; D may be TRBD1 (5 bases). This CDR3 reads CASSWGTDAEAFF. CDR3 bases: TGCGCCAGCAGCTGGGGGACTGACGCTGAAGCTTTCTTT. The variable domain in full, completed from reference TRBV5-1 and TRBJ1-1, reads KAGVTQTPRYLIKTRGQQVTLSCSPISGHRSVSWYQQTPGQGLQFLFEYFSETQRNKGNFPGRFSGRQFSNSRSEMNVSTLELGDSALYLCASSWGTDAEAFFGQGTRLTVV.